Shown below are 2 T cell receptor beta chains from a single sample sequenced in a study of T cells in localized non-small cell lung cancer. The protocol was immunoSEQ multiplex PCR, while the TCRdb copy is restricted to in-frame clones and leaves out a portion. Altogether 45,000 to 55,000 clones are present, about nine tenths being singletons, with the ten largest covering roughly 18%. This specimen was peripheral blood, taken before any cancer treatment. These receptors all stem from a male donor older than 55 with stage III squamous cell lung carcinoma.

Written as DNA, the CDR3 is TGTGCCGCCGATCCCGGGACAGGGGAGGGTTCACCCCTCCACTTT. Its translation is CAADPGTGEGSPLHF. This chain links TRBV30 with TRBJ1-6, with TRBD1 identical over 10 bases. Losses at the gene ends were 8 bases for V and 9 bases for J; bases not matched to a gene: 13. The CDR3 runs 15 residues. Germline-derived CDR1 and CDR2 are GTSNPN and SVGIG (reference sequence). Combining the CDR3 with reference TRBV30 and TRBJ1-6 gives the whole variable domain SQTIHQWPATLVQPVGSPLSLECTVEGTSNPNLYWYRQAAGRGLQLLFYSVGIGQISSEVPQNLSASRPQDRQFILSSKKLLLSDSGFYLCAADPGTGEGSPLHFGNGTRLTVT.

This chain joins TRBV2 and TRBJ1-1; D is possibly TRBD1 (5 bases). The CDR3 covers 14 residues. Germline V gene sequence: CDR1 SNHLY, CDR2 FYNNEI. V was shortened by 6 bases and J by 0 bases, with 11 bases between the two germline ends. This chain's CDR3 is CASRGRIMNTEAFF. The CDR3 DNA is TGTGCCAGCAGGGGACGGATTATGAACACTGAAGCTTTCTTT.